Below are 9 T cell receptor beta chains sequenced from a single sample in a study of blood T cell repertoires in COVID-19. TCRdb keeps only in-frame clones here, not all; method: immunoSEQ multiplex PCR. The table lists some 160,000 clones, approximately 90% of them singletons, with 6% to 8.5% in the top ten. The specimen sequenced was PBMCs or T cells enriched from blood (not recorded which). These receptors came from a woman in her forties or fifties who had recovered from COVID-19.

The J gene is TRBJ2-7, the V gene TRBV11-2; a weak D match, TRBD2 (5 bases). V was cut by 2 bases and J by 3 bases, with 20 bases left in between. The length of the CDR3 is 17 residues. The germline V gene encodes CDR1 SGHAT and CDR2 FQNNGV. For the CDR3, the DNA is TGTGCCAGCAGCTTATTCCCCCGTCGGGAAGCTCGCTACGAGCAGTACTTC. Translated: CASSLFPRREARYEQYF.

The CDR3 nucleotides read TGTGCCAGCAGCTCCCCCCCGGACAGTAGCATAAATTCACCCCTCCACTTT. It translates to CASSSPPDSSINSPLHF. The chain has TRBV7-8 and TRBJ1-6, with a weak D call TRBD1 (6 bases). The CDR3 spans 17 residues. The germline CDR1 and CDR2 sequences are SGHVS and FQNEAQ. Between the trimmed V and J ends, which lost 4 bases and 7 bases, there was a span of 20 bases.

This clone was seen once. The V gene is TRBV30, the J gene TRBJ2-5; 7 nucleotides match TRBD1. V lost 0 bases to trimming and J lost 0 bases; unmatched junction nucleotides: 7. Germline CDR1 reads GTSNPN; CDR2 reads SVGIG (reference sequence). The CDR3 runs to 16 residues. The CDR3 nucleotides read TGTGCCTGGAGTGTACGGGGACAGACGTACCAAGAGACCCAGTACTTC. Amino acids: CAWSVRGQTYQETQYF.

J is TRBJ2-5 and V is TRBV3-1 (or the pseudogene TRBV3-2); 9 nucleotides match TRBD2. V gave up 4 bases and J gave up 1 base; unmatched junction bases: 10. Per germline, CDR1 LGHDT and CDR2 YNNKEL (reference sequence). The CDR3 has 17 amino acids. CDR3 sequence (DNA): TGTGCCAGCAGCCCGGGAGGAGCGGGGGGCCTCCAAGAGACCCAGTACTTC. It encodes CASSPGGAGGLQETQYF.

This clone was counted a few times. The J gene is TRBJ2-1, the V gene TRBV11-3; 9 bases are shared with TRBD2. This CDR3 spans 15 amino acids. Germline V gives CDR1 SGHNT, CDR2 YENEEA. V was pared by 4 bases and J by 10 bases, with 11 bases of the junction left unmatched. CDR3 DNA: TGTGCCAGCAGCTCGCGGGGGGGCCTTGTGGTAGAGCAGTTCTTC. Translating gives CASSSRGGLVVEQFF.

The J gene is TRBJ1-1, the V gene TRBV5-4; TRBD1 aligns across 9 bases. The CDR3 loop spans 13 amino acids. Germline-derived CDR1 and CDR2 are SGHNT and YYREEE (reference sequence). J gave up 4 bases and V 4 bases, and 2 bases lay outside the gene matches. CDR3 in DNA: TGTGCCAGCAGCGTGGGACAGGGCACTGAAGCTTTCTTT. The encoded protein is CASSVGQGTEAFF.

The chain has TRBV2 and TRBJ2-7, with D possibly TRBD1 on 5 matching bases. Deletions cut 4 bases from V and 4 bases from J, with 11 bases between. The CDR3 has 13 residues. CDR1 is SNHLY and CDR2 is FYNNEI in the germline V gene. The CDR3 coding sequence is TGTGCCAGCAGTGGAAGGGGTGGTTACGAGCAGTACTTC. Encoded protein: CASSGRGGYEQYF.

The J gene is TRBJ2-3, the V gene TRBV5-1; 9 positions agree with TRBD1. CDR1 SGHRS and CDR2 YFSETQ come from the germline V gene. The trim removed 0 bases at V and 3 bases at J, leaving 8 bases unmatched. This CDR3 spans 17 amino acids. The CDR3 spells CASSLARTGEVTDTQYF. In DNA form, the CDR3 reads TGCGCCAGCAGCTTGGCCCGGACAGGGGAAGTGACAGATACGCAGTATTTT.

The chain couples TRBV4-3 to TRBJ1-3; no clear D gene. CDR3 length: 15 amino acids. Germline CDR1 and CDR2: LGHNA and YSLEER. The ends were cut back, 0 bases at V and 2 bases at J, with 8 bases in the middle. As DNA, the CDR3 is TGCGCCAGCAGCCAAGATGGCAGGACTGGAAACACCATATATTTT. It translates to CASSQDGRTGNTIYF.